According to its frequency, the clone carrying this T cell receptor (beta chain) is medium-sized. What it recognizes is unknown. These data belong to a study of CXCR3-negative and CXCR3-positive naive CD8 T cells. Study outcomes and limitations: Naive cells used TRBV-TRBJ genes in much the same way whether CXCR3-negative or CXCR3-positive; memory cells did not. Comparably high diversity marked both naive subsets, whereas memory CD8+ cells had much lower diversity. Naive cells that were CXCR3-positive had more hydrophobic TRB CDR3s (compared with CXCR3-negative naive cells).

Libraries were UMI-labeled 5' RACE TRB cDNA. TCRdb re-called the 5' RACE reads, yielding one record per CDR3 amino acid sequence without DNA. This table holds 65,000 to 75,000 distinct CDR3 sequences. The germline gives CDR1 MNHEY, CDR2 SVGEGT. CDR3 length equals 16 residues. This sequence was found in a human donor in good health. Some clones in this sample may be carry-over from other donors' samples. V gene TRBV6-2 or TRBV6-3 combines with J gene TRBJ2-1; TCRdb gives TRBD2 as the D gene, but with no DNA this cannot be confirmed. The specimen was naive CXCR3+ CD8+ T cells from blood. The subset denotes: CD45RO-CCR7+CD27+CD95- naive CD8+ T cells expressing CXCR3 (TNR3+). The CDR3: CASSLLAEGSHNEQFF.